This T cell receptor beta chain appears in the sequencing data of a study of cytomegalovirus exposure and HLA in healthy donors. Broader study findings: Reportedly, a later analysis found an Asian-associated ancestry cluster had fewer N-insertions than the roughly 670-donor mean. In a later analysis, about 17,000 TCR beta sequences were associated with HLA alleles at 0.05 false discovery rate.

A remark on this clone: Its specificity is not known.

PCR involved 60 Vbeta and 13 Jbeta primers. The repertoire was sequenced with immunoSEQ multiplex PCR; TCRdb's copy has only in-frame clones and lacks some. The sample includes about 110,000 clones, around 63% of them seen just once. Sequencing used PBMCs. This TCR was recovered from a young man in good health and CMV-seronegative.

CDR3 nucleotides: TGTGCCAGCAGTCGAGGGACTAGCGGGGAAGAGACCCAGTACTTC. It is translated as CASSRGTSGEETQYF. This chain connects TRBV7-6 to TRBJ2-5; 13 bases line up with TRBD2. Per the germline V gene, CDR1 is SGHVS and CDR2 is FNYEAQ. J was trimmed by 3 bases and V by 6 bases; bases with no gene match: 4. This CDR3 contains 15 residues.